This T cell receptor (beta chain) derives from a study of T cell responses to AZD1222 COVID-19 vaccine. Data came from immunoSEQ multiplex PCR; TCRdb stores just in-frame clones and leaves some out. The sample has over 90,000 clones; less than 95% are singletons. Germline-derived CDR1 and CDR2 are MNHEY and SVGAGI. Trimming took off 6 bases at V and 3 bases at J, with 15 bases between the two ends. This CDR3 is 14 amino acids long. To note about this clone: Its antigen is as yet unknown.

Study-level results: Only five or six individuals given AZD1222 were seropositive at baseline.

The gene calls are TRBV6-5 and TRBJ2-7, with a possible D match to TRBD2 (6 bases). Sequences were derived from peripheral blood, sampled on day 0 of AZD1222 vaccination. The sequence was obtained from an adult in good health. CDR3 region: CASSPAGGFYEQYF. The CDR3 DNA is TGTGCCAGCAGCCCCGCCGGAGGGTTCTACGAGCAGTACTTC.